Listed below are T cell receptor beta chains from one sample, sequenced in a study of CD8+ T cells in alopecia areata. Produced via immunoSEQ multiplex PCR; TCRdb's table is partial and in-frame only. The table records roughly 110,000 clones, around 84% of them present only once. The sample consisted of CD8+ T cells sorted from blood, taken at week 24, from a patient treated with tofacitinib. The source is a human donor with alopecia areata. The CDR3 runs from the conserved cysteine through the conserved F or W. The D gene is left open where the match is weak. Size is omitted from some rows. Given values are once, few, many or a class for expanded clones.

v_gene: TRBV7-7
abundance: .
j_gene: TRBJ2-1
d_gene: .
CDR3aa: CASSSSGDDNEQFF
CDR3nt: TGTGCTAGCAGCTCATCCGGGGACGACAATGAGCAGTTCTTC

v_gene: TRBV7-2
abundance: .
j_gene: TRBJ2-1
d_gene: .
CDR3aa: CASSLKSGYNEQFF
CDR3nt: TGTGCCAGCAGCTTAAAGAGCGGGTACAATGAGCAGTTCTTC

v_gene: TRBV2
abundance: once
j_gene: TRBJ2-5
d_gene: .
CDR3aa: CASSEGGLTQYF
CDR3nt: TGTGCCAGCAGTGAAGGAGGGCTAACCCAGTACTTC

v_gene: TRBV5-1
abundance: medium-sized
j_gene: TRBJ2-3
d_gene: .
CDR3aa: CASSLGETGSLADTQYF
CDR3nt: TGCGCCAGCAGCTTGGGTGAGACAGGAAGTCTCGCAGATACGCAGTATTTT

v_gene: TRBV29-1
abundance: .
j_gene: TRBJ2-1
d_gene: .
CDR3aa: CSVAPPGYNEQFF
CDR3nt: TGCAGCGTTGCACCACCGGGGTACAATGAGCAGTTCTTC

v_gene: TRBV5-1
abundance: .
j_gene: TRBJ1-1
d_gene: TRBD1
CDR3aa: CASSPRDRTGFSEAFF
CDR3nt: TGCGCCAGCAGCCCCCGGGACAGGACGGGATTTAGTGAAGCTTTCTTT

v_gene: TRBV29-1
abundance: .
j_gene: TRBJ1-4
d_gene: .
CDR3aa: CSVEGGDINEKLFF
CDR3nt: TGCAGCGTTGAAGGGGGCGATATTAATGAAAAACTGTTTTTT

v_gene: TRBV7-2
abundance: .
j_gene: TRBJ2-5
d_gene: .
CDR3aa: CASSLAGPETQYF
CDR3nt: TGTGCCAGCAGCTTAGCGGGACCAGAGACCCAGTACTTC

v_gene: TRBV9
abundance: .
j_gene: TRBJ1-2
d_gene: TRBD1
CDR3aa: CASSVVFSTGLSYGYTF
CDR3nt: TGTGCCAGCAGCGTAGTATTTTCGACAGGGTTATCTTATGGCTACACCTTC

v_gene: TRBV7-2
abundance: .
j_gene: TRBJ2-5
d_gene: .
CDR3aa: CASSLTGFGETQYF
CDR3nt: TGTGCCAGCAGCTTAACGGGATTCGGAGAGACCCAGTACTTC

v_gene: TRBV14
abundance: .
j_gene: TRBJ2-1
d_gene: .
CDR3aa: CASSGGRIEQFF
CDR3nt: TGTGCCAGCAGCGGGGGGCGTATTGAGCAGTTCTTC

v_gene: TRBV5-1
abundance: once
j_gene: TRBJ2-7
d_gene: TRBD1
CDR3aa: CASSGRQGRSSYEQYF
CDR3nt: TGCGCCAGCAGCGGTCGACAGGGTCGTAGCTCCTACGAGCAGTACTTC

v_gene: TRBV11-3
abundance: .
j_gene: TRBJ1-2
d_gene: .
CDR3aa: CASSPRTAYGYTF
CDR3nt: TGTGCCAGCAGCCCGCGGACAGCCTATGGCTACACCTTC